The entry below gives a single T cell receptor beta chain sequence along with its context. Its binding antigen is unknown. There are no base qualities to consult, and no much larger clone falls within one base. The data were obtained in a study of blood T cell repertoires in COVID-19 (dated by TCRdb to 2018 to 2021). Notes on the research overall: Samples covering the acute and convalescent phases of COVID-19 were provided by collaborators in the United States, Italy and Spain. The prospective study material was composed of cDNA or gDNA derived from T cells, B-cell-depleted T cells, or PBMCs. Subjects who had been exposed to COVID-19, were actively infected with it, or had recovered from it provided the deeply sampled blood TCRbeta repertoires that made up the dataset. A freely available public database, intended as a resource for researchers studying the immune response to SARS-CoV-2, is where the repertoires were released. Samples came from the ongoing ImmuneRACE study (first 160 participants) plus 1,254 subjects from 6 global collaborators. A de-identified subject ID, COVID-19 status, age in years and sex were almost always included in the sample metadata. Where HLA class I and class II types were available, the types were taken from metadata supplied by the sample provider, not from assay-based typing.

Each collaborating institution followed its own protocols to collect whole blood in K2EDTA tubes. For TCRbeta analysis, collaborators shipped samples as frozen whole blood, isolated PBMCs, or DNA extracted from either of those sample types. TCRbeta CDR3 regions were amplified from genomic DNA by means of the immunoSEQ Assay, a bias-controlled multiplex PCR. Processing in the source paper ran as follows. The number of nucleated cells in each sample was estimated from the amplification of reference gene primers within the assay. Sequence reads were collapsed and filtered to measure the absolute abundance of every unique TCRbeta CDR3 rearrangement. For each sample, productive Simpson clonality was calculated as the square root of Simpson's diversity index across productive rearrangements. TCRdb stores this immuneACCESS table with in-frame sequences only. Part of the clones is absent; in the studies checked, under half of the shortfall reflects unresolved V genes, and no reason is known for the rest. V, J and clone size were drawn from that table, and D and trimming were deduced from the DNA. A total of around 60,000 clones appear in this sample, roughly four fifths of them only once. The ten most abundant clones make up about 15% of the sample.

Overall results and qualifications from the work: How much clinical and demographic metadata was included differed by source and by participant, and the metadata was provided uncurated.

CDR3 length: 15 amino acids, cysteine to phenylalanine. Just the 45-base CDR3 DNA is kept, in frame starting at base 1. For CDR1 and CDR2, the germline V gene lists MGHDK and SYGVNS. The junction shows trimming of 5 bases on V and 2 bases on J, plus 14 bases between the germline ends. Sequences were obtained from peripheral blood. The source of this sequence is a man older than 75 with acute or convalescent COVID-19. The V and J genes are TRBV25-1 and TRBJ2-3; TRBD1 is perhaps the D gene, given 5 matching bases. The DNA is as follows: TGTGCCAGCAGTCCTCCAGGGATCTTCACAGATACGCAGTATTTT. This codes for CASSPPGIFTDTQYF.